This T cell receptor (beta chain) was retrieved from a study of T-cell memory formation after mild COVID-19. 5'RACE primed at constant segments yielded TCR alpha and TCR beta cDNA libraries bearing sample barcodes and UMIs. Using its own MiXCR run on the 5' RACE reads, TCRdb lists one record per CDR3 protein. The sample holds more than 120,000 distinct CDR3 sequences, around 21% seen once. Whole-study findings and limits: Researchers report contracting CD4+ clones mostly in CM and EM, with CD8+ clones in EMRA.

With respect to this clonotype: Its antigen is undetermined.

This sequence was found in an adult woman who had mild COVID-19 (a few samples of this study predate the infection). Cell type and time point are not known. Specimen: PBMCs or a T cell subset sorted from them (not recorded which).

CDR3 loop: CASRSGTQETQYF. The CDR3 DNA reads as TGTGCCAGCAGGAGTGGAACCCAAGAGACCCAGTACTTC. The J gene is TRBJ2-5, the V gene TRBV5-5; D is undetermined. The V end lost 5 bases, the J end lost 1 base, and 9 bases lay between the germline ends. This CDR3 region has 13 residues. Germline V gene sequence: CDR1 SGHKS, CDR2 YYEKEE (reference sequence).